These 18 T cell receptor beta chains were all obtained from the same sample, sequenced in a study of cytomegalovirus exposure and HLA in healthy donors. The PCR made use of 60 Vbeta and 13 Jbeta primers. The protocol was immunoSEQ multiplex PCR, while the TCRdb copy is restricted to in-frame clones and leaves out a portion. The profile shows 250,000 to 350,000 clones, around 90% of them singletons. The sample was PBMCs. Receptor source: a woman younger than 35 in good health and CMV-seronegative.

This chain uses TRBV27 with TRBJ1-4; possibly TRBD1 for D (6 bases). The length of the CDR3 is 19 residues. Trimming took off 3 bases at V and 0 bases at J, with 20 bases between the two ends. Germline CDR1 is MNHEY and CDR2 is SMNVEV (reference sequence). The CDR3 is CASSFPPQGTNATNEKLFF. The CDR3, as DNA: TGTGCCAGCAGTTTCCCGCCCCAGGGGACGAACGCAACTAATGAAAAACTGTTTTTT.

V is TRBV30 and J is TRBJ1-2, with a weak D call TRBD1 (6 bases). Per germline, CDR1 GTSNPN and CDR2 SVGIG (reference sequence). Trimming removed 0 bases at V and 5 bases at J, with 13 bases between. This CDR3 contains 14 residues. CDR3 protein: CAWSVGRGGYGYTF. For the CDR3, the DNA is TGTGCCTGGAGTGTAGGCAGGGGAGGGTATGGCTACACCTTC.

The chain joins TRBV5-6 to TRBJ2-1; D is unresolved. CDR3 length: 12 residues. Germline V gene data show CDR1 as SGHDT and CDR2 as YYEEEE. The germline V and J ends were trimmed by 0 bases and 11 bases, with 9 bases remaining between them. The CDR3 here is CASSLGGLQQFF. The CDR3 DNA reads as TGTGCCAGCAGCTTGGGAGGCTTGCAGCAGTTCTTC.

The V call is TRBV9, the J call TRBJ1-3; 9 nucleotides line up with TRBD1. This CDR3 is built from 18 residues. Germline V gene sequence: CDR1 SGDLS, CDR2 YYNGEE. J was trimmed by 0 bases and V by 0 bases; bases with no gene match: 7. This CDR3 is CASSVAGTGPFSGNTIYF. In nucleotides, the CDR3 is TGTGCCAGCAGCGTAGCCGGGACAGGGCCCTTCTCTGGAAACACCATATATTTT.

The chain couples TRBV9 to TRBJ2-2, with a weak D call TRBD2 (6 bases). The V gene's germline CDR1 is SGDLS and CDR2 YYNGEE. V lost 0 bases and J 6 bases, leaving 18 bases between the germline ends. The CDR3 spans 17 residues. The CDR3 nucleotides read TGTGCCAGCAGCGTAGGACTGGTGGCGGGGTCTTCCGGGGAGCTGTTTTTT. Its protein product is CASSVGLVAGSSGELFF.

The chain combines TRBV10-3 with TRBJ1-2; a weak D match, TRBD1 (6 bases). Trimming removed 6 bases from V and 7 bases from J, with 15 bases in between. This CDR3 spans 13 amino acids. Germline CDR1 is ENHRY and CDR2 is SYGVKD. This CDR3 reads CAIREQGWFGYTF. In DNA form, the CDR3 reads TGTGCCATCAGAGAACAGGGTTGGTTTGGCTACACCTTC.

This clone was picked up one time. V and J are TRBV18 and TRBJ1-2; the D gene is possibly TRBD1 (6 bases). There are 15 residues in the CDR3. V lost 6 bases and J lost 0, with 14 bases in between. In germline, CDR1 is KGHSH, CDR2 LQKENI. The CDR3 sequence is CASSLNRDPNYGYTF. The CDR3 coding sequence is TGTGCCAGCTCTCTCAACAGGGACCCTAACTATGGCTACACCTTC.

This chain links TRBV5-1 with TRBJ2-3; 11 positions match TRBD2. Germline V CDR1 and CDR2: SGHRS, YFSETQ. The junction had 6 bases not matched to a gene; V was cut back by 4 bases and J by 2 bases. This CDR3 contains 16 residues. CDR3 coding DNA: TGCGCCAGCAGCGTGGGACTAGCGGAGAACACAGATACGCAGTATTTT. It codes for CASSVGLAENTDTQYF.

The genes are TRBV7-8 and TRBJ1-1; perhaps TRBD1 as D (5 bases). V was pared by 5 bases and J by 1 base, with 11 bases between. The CDR3 has 14 residues. CDR1 SGHVS and CDR2 FQNEAQ come from the germline V gene. The CDR3 bases are TGTGCCAGCAGCCTTGGGACTCGGAACACTGAAGCTTTCTTT. Encoded protein: CASSLGTRNTEAFF.

The V and J genes are TRBV7-8 and TRBJ1-6, with D possibly matching TRBD1 (5 bases). CDR3 size: 17 residues. V was shortened by 5 bases and J by 7 bases, with 21 bases between the two germline ends. Germline CDR1 SGHVS, CDR2 FQNEAQ. The CDR3 sequence: CASSPPGGEAGNSPLHF. In DNA form, the CDR3 reads TGTGCCAGCAGCCCACCGGGAGGGGAGGCTGGGAATTCACCCCTCCACTTT.

The V and J genes are TRBV6-5 and TRBJ1-1; 7 positions agree with TRBD1. After removal of 6 bases from V and 3 bases from J, the junction contained 4 bases not matched to a gene. The CDR3 runs to 13 residues. CDR1 and CDR2 from the germline V gene are MNHEY and SVGAGI. In nucleotides, the CDR3 is TGTGCCAGCAGCCGTGGGACAGACACTGAAGCTTTCTTT. Translation: CASSRGTDTEAFF.

The chain uses TRBV6-4 and TRBJ2-3, with 9 bases identical to TRBD1. The CDR3 contains 14 residues. Germline V gene data show CDR1 as MRHNA and CDR2 as SNTAGT. The junction had 1 base not matched to a gene; V was cut back by 5 bases and J by 1 base. CDR3 residues: CASSRQGGTDTQYF. For the CDR3, the DNA is TGTGCCAGCAGTCGACAGGGGGGCACAGATACGCAGTATTTT.

V usage is TRBV6-4 and J usage is TRBJ1-1; D might be TRBD1 (5 bases). The germline V and J ends were trimmed by 6 bases and 10 bases, with 18 bases remaining between them. The CDR3 consists of 13 residues. Germline loops: CDR1 MRHNA, CDR2 SNTAGT. The CDR3 region is CASSDSSPATAFF. In DNA, the CDR3 is TGTGCCAGCAGCGACAGTTCCCCCGCTACAGCTTTCTTT.

V and J are TRBV9 and TRBJ1-6, with a possible D match to TRBD1 (6 bases). Trimming left V 0 bases short and J 4 bases short, with 14 bases between. The germline V gene encodes CDR1 SGDLS and CDR2 YYNGEE. The CDR3 extends over 17 amino acids. This CDR3 is CASSVDRTADYNSPLHF. The DNA of the CDR3 is TGTGCCAGCAGCGTAGATCGGACAGCGGATTATAATTCACCCCTCCACTTT.

This chain uses TRBV7-8 with TRBJ1-2; D is uncertain. Germline V gene sequence: CDR1 SGHVS, CDR2 FQNEAQ. The CDR3 contains 12 residues. V was clipped by 1 base and J by 4 bases, with 4 bases between them. CDR3 loop: CASSLDSYGYTF. For the CDR3, the DNA is TGTGCCAGCAGCTTAGACAGCTATGGCTACACCTTC.

This chain links TRBV5-1 with TRBJ2-5; 8 nucleotides line up with TRBD1. CDR1 and CDR2 (germline): SGHRS, YFSETQ. The CDR3 is 16 amino acids. J lost 2 bases, V lost 4 bases, and 10 bases had no gene match. The CDR3 bases are TGCGCCAGCAGCCTATCAGGGGGCGCGGGACAAGAGACCCAGTACTTC. It specifies CASSLSGGAGQETQYF. The entire variable domain, with the rest obtained from reference TRBV5-1 and TRBJ2-5, is as follows: KAGVTQTPRYLIKTRGQQVTLSCSPISGHRSVSWYQQTPGQGLQFLFEYFSETQRNKGNFPGRFSGRQFSNSRSEMNVSTLELGDSALYLCASSLSGGAGQETQYFGPGTRLLVL.

The genes are TRBV7-2 and TRBJ2-1; 8 bases match TRBD2. Per germline, CDR1 SGHTA and CDR2 FQGNSA. V was pared by 1 base and J by 2 bases, with 1 base of the junction left unmatched. This CDR3 has 15 amino acids. The CDR3 sequence: CASSLGRGAYNEQFF. The CDR3 nucleotides are TGTGCCAGCAGCTTAGGGCGGGGGGCCTACAATGAGCAGTTCTTC. Using reference TRBV7-2 and TRBJ2-1 for the parts outside the CDR3, the full variable domain is GAGVSQSPSNKVTEKGKDVELRCDPISGHTALYWYRQSLGQGLEFLIYFQGNSAPDKSGLPSDRFSAERTGGSVSTLTIQRTQQEDSAVYLCASSLGRGAYNEQFFGPGTRLTVL.

The chain joins TRBV18 to TRBJ1-5; D remains unclear. V was shortened by 4 bases and J by 3 bases, with 10 bases between the two germline ends. Germline CDR1 is KGHSH and CDR2 is LQKENI. This CDR3 spans 14 amino acids. CDR3 bases: TGTGCCAGCTCACAGGGAGCGGACAATCAGCCCCAGCATTTT. Residues: CASSQGADNQPQHF. The full variable domain, rest sourced from reference TRBV18 and TRBJ1-5, is NAGVMQNPRHLVRRRGQEARLRCSPMKGHSHVYWYRQLPEEGLKFMVYLQKENIIDESGMPKERFSAEFPKEGPSILRIQQVVRGDSAAYFCASSQGADNQPQHFGDGTRLSIL.